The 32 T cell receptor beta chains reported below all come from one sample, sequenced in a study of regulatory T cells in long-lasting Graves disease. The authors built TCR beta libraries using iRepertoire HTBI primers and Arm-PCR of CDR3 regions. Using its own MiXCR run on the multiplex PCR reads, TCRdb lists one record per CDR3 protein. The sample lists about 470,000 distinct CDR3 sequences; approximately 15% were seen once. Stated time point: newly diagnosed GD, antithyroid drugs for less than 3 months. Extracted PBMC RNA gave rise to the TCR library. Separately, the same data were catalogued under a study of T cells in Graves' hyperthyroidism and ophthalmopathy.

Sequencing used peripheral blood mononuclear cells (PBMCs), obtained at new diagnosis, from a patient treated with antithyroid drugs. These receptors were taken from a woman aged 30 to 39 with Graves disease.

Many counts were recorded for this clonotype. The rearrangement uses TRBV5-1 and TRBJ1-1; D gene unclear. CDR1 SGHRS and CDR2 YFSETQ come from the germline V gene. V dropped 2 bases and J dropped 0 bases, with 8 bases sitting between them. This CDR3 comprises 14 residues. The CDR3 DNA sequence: TGCGCCAGCAGCTTAAGCGCCGTGAACACTGAAGCTTTCTTT. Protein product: CASSLSAVNTEAFF. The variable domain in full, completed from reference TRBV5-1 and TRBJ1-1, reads KAGVTQTPRYLIKTRGQQVTLSCSPISGHRSVSWYQQTPGQGLQFLFEYFSETQRNKGNFPGRFSGRQFSNSRSEMNVSTLELGDSALYLCASSLSAVNTEAFFGQGTRLTVV.

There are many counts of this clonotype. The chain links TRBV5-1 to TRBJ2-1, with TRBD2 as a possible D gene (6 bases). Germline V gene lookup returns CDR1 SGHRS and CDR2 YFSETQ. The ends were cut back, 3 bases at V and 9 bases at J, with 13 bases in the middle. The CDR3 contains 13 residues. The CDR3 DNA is TGCGCCAGCAGCTCTCCTGGGGGGAGTGAGCAGTTCTTC. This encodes CASSSPGGSEQFF.

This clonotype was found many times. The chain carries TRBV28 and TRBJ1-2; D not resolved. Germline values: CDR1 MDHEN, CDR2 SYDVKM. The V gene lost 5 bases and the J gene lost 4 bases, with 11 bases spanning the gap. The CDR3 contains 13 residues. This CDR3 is CASSPGSPYGYTF. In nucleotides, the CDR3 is TGTGCCAGCAGTCCAGGTTCTCCCTATGGCTACACCTTC.

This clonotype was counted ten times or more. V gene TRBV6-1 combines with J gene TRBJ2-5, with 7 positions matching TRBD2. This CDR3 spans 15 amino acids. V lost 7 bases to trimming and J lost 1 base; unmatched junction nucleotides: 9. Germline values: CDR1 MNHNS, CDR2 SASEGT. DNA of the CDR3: TGTGCCAGCAAAGCGGCAGGGACTACCCAAGAGACCCAGTACTTC. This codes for CASKAAGTTQETQYF.

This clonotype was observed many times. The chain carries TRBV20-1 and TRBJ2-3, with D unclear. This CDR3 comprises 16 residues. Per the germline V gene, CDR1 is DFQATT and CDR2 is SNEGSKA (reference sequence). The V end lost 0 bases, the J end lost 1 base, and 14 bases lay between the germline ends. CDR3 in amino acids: CSAREGEIPGTDTQYF. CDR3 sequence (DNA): TGCAGTGCTAGAGAGGGCGAGATCCCCGGCACAGATACGCAGTATTTT.

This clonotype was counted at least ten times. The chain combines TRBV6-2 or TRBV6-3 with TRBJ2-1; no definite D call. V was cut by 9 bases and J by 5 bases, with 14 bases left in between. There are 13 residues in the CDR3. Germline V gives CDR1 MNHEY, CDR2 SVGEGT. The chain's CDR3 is CASLRLNDNEQFF. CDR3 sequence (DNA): TGTGCCAGTTTGCGTCTTAACGACAATGAGCAGTTCTTC.

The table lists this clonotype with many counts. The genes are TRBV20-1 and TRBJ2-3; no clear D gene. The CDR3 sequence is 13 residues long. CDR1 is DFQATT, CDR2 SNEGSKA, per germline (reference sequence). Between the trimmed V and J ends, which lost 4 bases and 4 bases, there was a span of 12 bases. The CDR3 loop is CSATDITADTQYF. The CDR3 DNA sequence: TGCAGTGCTACCGACATTACGGCAGATACGCAGTATTTT.

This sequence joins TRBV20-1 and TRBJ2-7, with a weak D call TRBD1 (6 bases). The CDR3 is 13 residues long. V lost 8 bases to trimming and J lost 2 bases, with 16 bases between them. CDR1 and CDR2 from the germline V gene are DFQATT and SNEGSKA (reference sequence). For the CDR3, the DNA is TGCAGTTGCGCGAGGGCAGGGGCCTACGAGCAGTACTTC. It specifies CSCARAGAYEQYF.

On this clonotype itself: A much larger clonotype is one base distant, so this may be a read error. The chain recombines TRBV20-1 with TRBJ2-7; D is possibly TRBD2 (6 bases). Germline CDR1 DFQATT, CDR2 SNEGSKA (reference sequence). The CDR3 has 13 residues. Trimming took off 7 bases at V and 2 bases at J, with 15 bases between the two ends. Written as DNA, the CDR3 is TGCAGTGATAGGAGGGAGTGGGCCTACGAGCAGTACTTC. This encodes CSDRREWAYEQYF.

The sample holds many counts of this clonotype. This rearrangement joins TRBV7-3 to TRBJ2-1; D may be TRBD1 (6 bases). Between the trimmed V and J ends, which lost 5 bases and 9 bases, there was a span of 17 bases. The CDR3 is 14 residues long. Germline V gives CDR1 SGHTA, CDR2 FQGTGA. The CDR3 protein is CASSPYREVSEQFF. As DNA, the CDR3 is TGTGCCAGCAGCCCATACAGGGAAGTCAGTGAGCAGTTCTTC.

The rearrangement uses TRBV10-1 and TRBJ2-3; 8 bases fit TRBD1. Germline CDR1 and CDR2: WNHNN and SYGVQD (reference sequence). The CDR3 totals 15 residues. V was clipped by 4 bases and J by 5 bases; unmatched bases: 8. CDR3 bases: TGCGCCAGCAGTGGAACAGGGGGGAAAGGAGATACGCAGTATTTT. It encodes CASSGTGGKGDTQYF.

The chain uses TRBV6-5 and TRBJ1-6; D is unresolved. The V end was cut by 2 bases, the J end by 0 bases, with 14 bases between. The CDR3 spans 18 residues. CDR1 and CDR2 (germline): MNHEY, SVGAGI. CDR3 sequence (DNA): TGTGCCAGCAGTTACCCCCGCGCTAGTAGCTCCTATAATTCACCCCTCCACTTT. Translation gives CASSYPRASSSYNSPLHF.

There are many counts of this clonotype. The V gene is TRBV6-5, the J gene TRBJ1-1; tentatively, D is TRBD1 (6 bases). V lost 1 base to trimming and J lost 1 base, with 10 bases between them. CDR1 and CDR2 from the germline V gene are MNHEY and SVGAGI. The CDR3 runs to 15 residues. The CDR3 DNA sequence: TGTGCCAGCAGTTACTTCCCACAGGGGAACACTGAAGCTTTCTTT. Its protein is CASSYFPQGNTEAFF.

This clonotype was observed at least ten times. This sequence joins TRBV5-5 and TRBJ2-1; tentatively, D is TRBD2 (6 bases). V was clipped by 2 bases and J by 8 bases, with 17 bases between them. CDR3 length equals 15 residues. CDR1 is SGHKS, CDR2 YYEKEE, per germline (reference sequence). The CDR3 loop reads CASSLLGAKRDEQFF. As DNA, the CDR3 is TGTGCCAGCAGCTTATTAGGGGCTAAGCGGGATGAGCAGTTCTTC. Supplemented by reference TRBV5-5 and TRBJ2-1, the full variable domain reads DAGVTQSPTHLIKTRGQQVTLRCSPISGHKSVSWYQQVLGQGPQFIFQYYEKEERGRGNFPDRFSARQFPNYSSELNVNALLLGDSALYLCASSLLGAKRDEQFFGPGTRLTVL.

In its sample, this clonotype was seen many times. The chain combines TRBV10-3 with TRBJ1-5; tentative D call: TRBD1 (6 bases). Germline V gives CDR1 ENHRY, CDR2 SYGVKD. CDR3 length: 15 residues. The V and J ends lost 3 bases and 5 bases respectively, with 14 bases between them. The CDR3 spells CAISDVDRSDQPQHF. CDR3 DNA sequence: TGTGCCATCAGTGACGTAGACAGGAGCGATCAGCCCCAGCATTTT.

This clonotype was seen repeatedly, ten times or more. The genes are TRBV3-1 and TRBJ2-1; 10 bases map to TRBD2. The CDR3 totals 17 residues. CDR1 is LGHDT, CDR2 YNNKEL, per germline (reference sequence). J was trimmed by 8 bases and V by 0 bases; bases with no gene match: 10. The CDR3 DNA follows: TGTGCCAGCAGCCAAGATGCTGGGGCTAGCGGGAGTTATGAGCAGTTCTTC. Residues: CASSQDAGASGSYEQFF.

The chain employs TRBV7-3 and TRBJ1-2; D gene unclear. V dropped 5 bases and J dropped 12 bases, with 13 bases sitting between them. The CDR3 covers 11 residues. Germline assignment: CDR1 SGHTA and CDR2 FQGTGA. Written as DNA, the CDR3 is TGTGCCAGCAGCCCCGTGCGAGGCGACACCTTC. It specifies CASSPVRGDTF.

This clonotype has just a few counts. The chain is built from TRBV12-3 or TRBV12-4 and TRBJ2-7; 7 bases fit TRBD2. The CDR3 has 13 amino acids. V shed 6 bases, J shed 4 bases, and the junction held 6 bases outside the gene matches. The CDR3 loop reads CASRRSGTYEQYF. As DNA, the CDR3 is TGTGCCAGCAGAAGGAGCGGGACTTACGAGCAGTACTTC.

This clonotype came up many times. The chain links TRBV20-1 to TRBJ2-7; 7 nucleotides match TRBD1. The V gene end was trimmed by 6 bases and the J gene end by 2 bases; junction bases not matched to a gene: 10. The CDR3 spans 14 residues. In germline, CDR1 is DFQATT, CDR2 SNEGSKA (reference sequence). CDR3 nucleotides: TGCAGTGCCTTCACTACAGGGGAGACCTACGAGCAGTACTTC. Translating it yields CSAFTTGETYEQYF.

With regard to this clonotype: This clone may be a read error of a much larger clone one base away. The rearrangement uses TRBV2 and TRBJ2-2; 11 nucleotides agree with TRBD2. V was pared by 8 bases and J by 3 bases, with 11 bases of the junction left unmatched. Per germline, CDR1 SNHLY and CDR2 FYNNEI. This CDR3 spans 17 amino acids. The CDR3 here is CASGHVSSGRYTGELFF. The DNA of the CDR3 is TGTGCCAGCGGCCATGTTTCTAGCGGGAGGTACACCGGGGAGCTGTTTTTT.

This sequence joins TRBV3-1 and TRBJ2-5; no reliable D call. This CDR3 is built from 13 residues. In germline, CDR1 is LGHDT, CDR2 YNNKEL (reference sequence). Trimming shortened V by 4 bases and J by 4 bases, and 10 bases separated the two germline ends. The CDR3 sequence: CASSRKSTETQYF. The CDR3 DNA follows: TGTGCCAGCAGCCGCAAATCGACAGAGACCCAGTACTTC.

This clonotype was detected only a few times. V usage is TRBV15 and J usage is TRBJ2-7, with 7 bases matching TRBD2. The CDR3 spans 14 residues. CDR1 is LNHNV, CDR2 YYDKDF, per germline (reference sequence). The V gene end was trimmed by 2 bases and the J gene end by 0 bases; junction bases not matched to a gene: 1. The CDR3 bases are TGTGCCACCAGCAGAACTAGCGCCTCCTACGAGCAGTACTTC. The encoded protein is CATSRTSASYEQYF.

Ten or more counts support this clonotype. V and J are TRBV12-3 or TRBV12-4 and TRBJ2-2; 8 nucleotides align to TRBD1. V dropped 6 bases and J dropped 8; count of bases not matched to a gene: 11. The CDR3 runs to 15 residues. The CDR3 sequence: CASRLMRTGNGELFF. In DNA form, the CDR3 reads TGTGCCAGCAGACTTATGCGGACAGGGAATGGGGAGCTGTTTTTT.

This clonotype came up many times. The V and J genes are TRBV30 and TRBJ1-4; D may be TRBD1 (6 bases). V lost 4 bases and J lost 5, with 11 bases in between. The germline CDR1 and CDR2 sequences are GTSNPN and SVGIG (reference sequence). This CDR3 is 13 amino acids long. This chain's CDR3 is CAWTGVWNEKLFF. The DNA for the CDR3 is TGTGCCTGGACAGGGGTTTGGAATGAAAAACTGTTTTTT. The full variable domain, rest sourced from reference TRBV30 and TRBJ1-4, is SQTIHQWPATLVQPVGSPLSLECTVEGTSNPNLYWYRQAAGRGLQLLFYSVGIGQISSEVPQNLSASRPQDRQFILSSKKLLLSDSGFYLCAWTGVWNEKLFFGSGTQLSVL.

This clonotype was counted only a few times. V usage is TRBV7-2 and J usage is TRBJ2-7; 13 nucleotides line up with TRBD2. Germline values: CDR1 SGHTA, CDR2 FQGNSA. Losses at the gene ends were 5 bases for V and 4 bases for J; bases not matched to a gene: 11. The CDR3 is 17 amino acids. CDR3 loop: CASSLPRTSGSSYEQYF. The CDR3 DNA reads TGTGCCAGCAGCCTACCTAGGACTAGCGGGAGTTCGTACGAGCAGTACTTC.

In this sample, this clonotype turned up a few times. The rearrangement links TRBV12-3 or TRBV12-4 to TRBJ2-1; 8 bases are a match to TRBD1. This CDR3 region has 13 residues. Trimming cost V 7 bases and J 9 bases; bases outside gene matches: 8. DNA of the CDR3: TGTGCCAGCACCCCCGGACAGGGCAGTGAGCAGTTCTTC. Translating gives CASTPGQGSEQFF.

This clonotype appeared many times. DNA of the CDR3: TGCAGTGCTGGGACCTCAGCCTACGAGCAGTACTTC. Its protein product is CSAGTSAYEQYF. V and J are TRBV20-1 and TRBJ2-7; D may correspond to TRBD1 or TRBD2 (5 bases each). The V gene lost 5 bases and the J gene lost 2 bases, with 10 bases spanning the gap. Looked up from germline, CDR1 is DFQATT and CDR2 is SNEGSKA (reference sequence). CDR3 length equals 12 residues.

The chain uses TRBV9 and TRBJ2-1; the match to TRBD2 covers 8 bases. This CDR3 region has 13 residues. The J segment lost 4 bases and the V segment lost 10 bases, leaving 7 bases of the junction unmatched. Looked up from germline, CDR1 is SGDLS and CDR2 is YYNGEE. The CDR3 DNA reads TGTGCCGGCTCTAGCGGGCCTTACAATGAGCAGTTCTTC. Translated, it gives CAGSSGPYNEQFF.

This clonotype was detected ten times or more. In DNA, the CDR3 is TGTGCCAGCAGTAAAGCAGGCGAGCAGTTCTTC. Encoded protein: CASSKAGEQFF. This chain joins TRBV12-3 or TRBV12-4 and TRBJ2-1; D unresolved. The V end lost 5 bases, the J end lost 10 bases, and 9 bases lay between the germline ends. The CDR3 sequence is 11 residues long.

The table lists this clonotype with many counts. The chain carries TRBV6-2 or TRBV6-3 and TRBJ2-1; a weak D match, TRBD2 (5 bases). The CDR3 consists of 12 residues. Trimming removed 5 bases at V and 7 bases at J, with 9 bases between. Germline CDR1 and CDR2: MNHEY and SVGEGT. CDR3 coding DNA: TGTGCCAGCAGTGAATCGGGGAATGAGCAGTTCTTC. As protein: CASSESGNEQFF.

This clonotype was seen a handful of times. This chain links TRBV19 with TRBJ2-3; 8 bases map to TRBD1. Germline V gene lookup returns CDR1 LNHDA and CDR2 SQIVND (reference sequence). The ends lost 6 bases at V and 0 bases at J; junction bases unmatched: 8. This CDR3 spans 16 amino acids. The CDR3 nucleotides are TGTGCCAGTAGGGACAGGGTTTTTTTCAGCACAGATACGCAGTATTTT. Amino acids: CASRDRVFFSTDTQYF.

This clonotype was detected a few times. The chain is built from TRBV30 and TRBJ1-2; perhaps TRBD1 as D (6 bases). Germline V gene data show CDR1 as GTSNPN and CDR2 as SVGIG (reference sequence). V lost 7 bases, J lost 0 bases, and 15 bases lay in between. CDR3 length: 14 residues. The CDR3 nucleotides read TGTGCCTCTTCGGACAGTCGGGCTAACTATGGCTACACCTTC. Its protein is CASSDSRANYGYTF.